The 29 T cell receptor beta chains presented below share a single source sample, sequenced in a study of response to subunit inactivated influenza vaccine. One entry per CDR3 protein results from TCRdb running MiXCR on the RT-PCR reads. The table lists about 500,000 distinct CDR3 sequences, more than 15% of them singletons. The sample here was CD4+ T cells sorted from PBMCs, taken roughly 24 months after vaccination. All receptors derive from a man between 50 and 69 years old who received an inactivated influenza vaccine.

The sample holds a few counts of this clonotype. The chain joins TRBV7-9 to TRBJ2-5; 9 bases line up with TRBD1. Per germline, CDR1 SEHNR and CDR2 FQNEAQ (reference sequence). The CDR3 totals 15 residues. V trimming: 1 base; J trimming: 1 base; junction bases outside the gene matches: 1. CDR3 amino acids: CASSLGDRAQETQYF. The CDR3 DNA reads TGTGCCAGCAGCTTAGGGGACAGGGCCCAAGAGACCCAGTACTTC.

The chain has TRBV28 and TRBJ2-5; 8 bases line up with TRBD1. The junction had 11 bases not matched to a gene; V was cut back by 5 bases and J by 9 bases. The germline V gene has CDR1 MDHEN and CDR2 SYDVKM. This CDR3 is built from 14 residues. The CDR3 DNA reads as TGTGCCAGCAGTCCGTCGACAGGGGCAATTGCCCAGTACTTC. Its translation: CASSPSTGAIAQYF.

The chain recombines TRBV12-3 or TRBV12-4 with TRBJ2-7, with D maybe TRBD1 (7 bases). With 2 bases removed from V and 2 bases from J, the gap between germline ends came to 19 bases. The CDR3 runs to 17 residues. The CDR3 reads CASSLRQGGLKPYEQYF. The CDR3 nucleotides are TGTGCCAGCAGTTTAAGGCAGGGGGGCCTAAAACCCTACGAGCAGTACTTC.

The chain links TRBV5-1 to TRBJ2-1; 7 bases align to TRBD2. This CDR3 is 19 amino acids long. V lost 3 bases, J lost 4 bases, and 19 bases stayed unmatched. Germline values: CDR1 SGHRS, CDR2 YFSETQ. Here the CDR3 DNA reads TGCGCCAGCAGCTCACACCGAGCACTATTCGGGGGGAGATACAATGAGCAGTTCTTC. Amino acid sequence: CASSSHRALFGGRYNEQFF.

The chain combines TRBV7-2 with TRBJ2-3, with D possibly TRBD1 on 6 matching bases. The V gene's germline CDR1 is SGHTA and CDR2 FQGNSA. V lost 5 bases, J lost 0 bases, and 15 bases lay in between. This CDR3 region has 16 residues. The CDR3 DNA reads TGTGCCAGCAGCCTAATGGGACATGCGAGCACAGATACGCAGTATTTT. Encoded protein: CASSLMGHASTDTQYF.

In its sample, this clonotype was seen a few times. The chain is built from TRBV5-1 and TRBJ2-5; maybe TRBD2 (6 bases). CDR3 size: 14 residues. In germline, CDR1 is SGHRS, CDR2 YFSETQ. Trimming pared 2 bases from V and 5 bases from J, leaving 13 bases between. The CDR3 is CASSFGTGAETQYF. The CDR3 DNA is TGCGCCAGCAGCTTCGGGACTGGGGCGGAGACCCAGTACTTC.

This clonotype was picked up many times. The chain carries TRBV5-1 and TRBJ1-2, with D perhaps TRBD1 (5 bases). The CDR3 runs to 15 residues. The V gene's germline CDR1 is SGHRS and CDR2 YFSETQ. V lost 3 bases and J 7 bases, leaving 19 bases between the germline ends. CDR3 in amino acids: CASSYSDIGEGGYTF. CDR3 DNA: TGCGCCAGCAGCTATTCGGACATCGGAGAAGGTGGCTACACCTTC.

This clonotype was detected only a few times. The chain joins TRBV6-2 or TRBV6-3 to TRBJ1-1; possibly TRBD1 for D (5 bases). Germline assignment: CDR1 MNHEY and CDR2 SVGEGT. Trimming took off 7 bases at V and 0 bases at J, with 12 bases between the two ends. This CDR3 has 14 residues. This CDR3 is CASMKGPLNTEAFF. CDR3 nucleotide sequence: TGTGCCAGCATGAAGGGGCCATTGAACACTGAAGCTTTCTTT.

The chain is built from TRBV9 and TRBJ1-1; D is uncertain. CDR3 length: 14 amino acids. Germline V lookup: CDR1 SGDLS, CDR2 YYNGEE. Deletions cut 4 bases from V and 0 bases from J, with 10 bases between. The CDR3 DNA is TGTGCCAGCAGCCGCGGCACCCTGAACACTGAAGCTTTCTTT. Residues: CASSRGTLNTEAFF.

This clonotype was counted at least ten times. The gene calls are TRBV5-6 and TRBJ2-5; no clear D gene. V was trimmed by 3 bases and J by 5 bases, leaving 14 bases between them. CDR1 is SGHDT, CDR2 YYEEEE, per germline. The CDR3 consists of 14 residues. CDR3 protein: CASSYGTQSETQYF. The CDR3 region has the DNA TGTGCCAGCAGCTACGGAACCCAGTCGGAGACCCAGTACTTC.

The sample holds many counts of this clonotype. The chain links TRBV28 to TRBJ1-2, with TRBD1 as a possible D gene (5 bases). Trimming shortened V by 3 bases and J by 3 bases, and 8 bases separated the two germline ends. The CDR3 contains 13 residues. Germline CDR1 reads MDHEN; CDR2 reads SYDVKM. The CDR3 DNA follows: TGTGCCAGCAGTTTGTCGGGGGACTATGGCTACACCTTC. Translation: CASSLSGDYGYTF.

In this sample, this clonotype turned up many times. The chain combines TRBV29-1 with TRBJ2-1, with D tentatively TRBD1 or TRBD2 (5 bases each). The CDR3 has 16 amino acids. Trimming took 7 bases from V and 3 from J, leaving 22 bases between them. CDR1 is SQVTM and CDR2 is ANQGSEA in the germline V gene. Here the CDR3 DNA reads TGCAGCGGCGTACTCGGGGCCCGAATCGACTACAATGAGCAGTTCTTC. This translates into CSGVLGARIDYNEQFF.

The chain is built from TRBV20-1 and TRBJ2-4; 15 nucleotides line up with TRBD2. Losses at the gene ends were 0 bases for V and 0 bases for J; bases not matched to a gene: 6. CDR3 length equals 19 residues. Per germline, CDR1 DFQATT and CDR2 SNEGSKA (reference sequence). CDR3 DNA: TGCAGTGCTAGAGATCGAGGACTAGCGGGAGGGGGAGCCAAAAACATTCAGTACTTC. It encodes CSARDRGLAGGGAKNIQYF.

Only a few counts were recorded for this clonotype. The chain links TRBV7-2 to TRBJ2-5; D call uncertain. Deletions cut 2 bases from V and 2 bases from J, with 6 bases between. This CDR3 comprises 13 residues. Germline lookup yields CDR1 SGHTA and CDR2 FQGNSA. The CDR3 nucleotides are TGTGCCAGCAGCTTAAACACACAAGAGACCCAGTACTTC. Protein product: CASSLNTQETQYF.

This clonotype has more than one count but fewer than ten. The chain combines TRBV10-3 with TRBJ2-5, with a possible D match to TRBD1 (6 bases). Deletions cut 10 bases from V and 3 bases from J, with 12 bases between. Per the germline V gene, CDR1 is ENHRY and CDR2 is SYGVKD. There are 12 residues in the CDR3. Here the CDR3 DNA reads TGTGCCACCAAGGACAGAGAAGAGACCCAGTACTTC. The encoded protein is CATKDREETQYF.

This clonotype was counted only a few times. The chain combines TRBV28 with TRBJ1-1, with TRBD1 as a possible D gene (5 bases). V was clipped by 6 bases and J by 1 base, with 15 bases between them. Germline V gene data show CDR1 as MDHEN and CDR2 as SYDVKM. The CDR3 is made up of 15 amino acids. The CDR3 bases are TGTGCCAGCAGCATCTTGGGCGGGGGGAACACTGAAGCTTTCTTT. This encodes CASSILGGGNTEAFF.

This clonotype was seen a handful of times. The rearrangement uses TRBV9 and TRBJ2-5, with D perhaps matching TRBD2 (5 bases). The germline CDR1 and CDR2 sequences are SGDLS and YYNGEE. Trimming cost V 0 bases and J 5 bases, with 8 bases left between them. This CDR3 is 13 amino acids long. CDR3 DNA sequence: TGTGCCAGCAGCGTAGAGGCGGGCGAGACCCAGTACTTC. Its translation is CASSVEAGETQYF. The full variable domain, completed using reference TRBV9 and TRBJ2-5, is DSGVTQTPKHLITATGQRVTLRCSPRSGDLSVYWYQQSLDQGLQFLIQYYNGEERAKGNILERFSAQQFPDLHSELNLSSLELGDSALYFCASSVEAGETQYFGPGTRLLVL.

This sequence joins TRBV7-8 and TRBJ2-7, with TRBD1 matching 7 bases. This CDR3 has 16 residues. With 0 bases clipped from V and 2 bases from J, the junction kept 7 bases outside the gene matches. Germline CDR1 is SGHVS and CDR2 is FQNEAQ. The CDR3 DNA reads TGTGCCAGCAGCTTAGCGGGGACAGCATTAACCTACGAGCAGTACTTC. Its translation: CASSLAGTALTYEQYF.

This clonotype showed up just a few times. This rearrangement joins TRBV29-1 to TRBJ2-7, with D perhaps TRBD1 or TRBD2 (5 bases each). Deletions cut 6 bases from V and 6 bases from J, with 12 bases between. Germline V CDR1 and CDR2: SQVTM, ANQGSEA. This CDR3 has 11 residues. CDR3: CSVKGDGEQYF. The CDR3 bases are TGCAGCGTGAAAGGGGACGGCGAGCAGTACTTC.

J is TRBJ2-1 and V is TRBV20-1; 8 bases agree with TRBD2. CDR3 length: 14 amino acids. V shed 3 bases, J shed 3 bases, and the junction held 4 bases outside the gene matches. Looked up from germline, CDR1 is DFQATT and CDR2 is SNEGSKA (reference sequence). The CDR3 reads CSASWREVYNEQFF. CDR3 bases: TGCAGTGCTAGCTGGCGGGAGGTCTACAATGAGCAGTTCTTC.

There are many counts of this clonotype. This sequence joins TRBV7-3 and TRBJ2-1; no reliable D call. The CDR3 consists of 12 residues. Germline-derived CDR1 and CDR2 are SGHTA and FQGTGA. V lost 2 bases, J lost 9 bases, and 8 bases lay in between. Here the CDR3 DNA reads TGTGCCAGCAGCTTATTGATCGGTGAGCAGTTCTTC. Translated: CASSLLIGEQFF.

This clonotype was counted a few times. The chain is built from TRBV11-2 and TRBJ2-1; D may correspond to TRBD1 or TRBD2 (5 bases each). CDR3 length equals 14 residues. In germline, CDR1 is SGHAT, CDR2 FQNNGV. V lost 4 bases, J lost 8 bases, and 15 bases lay in between. Here the CDR3 DNA reads TGTGCCAGCAGCTCCGGGACCAAAAGCCATGAGCAGTTCTTC. Translation: CASSSGTKSHEQFF.

Only a few counts were recorded for this clonotype. A junction end diverges from the germline sequence, so it may reflect a read error. This rearrangement joins TRBV28 to TRBJ1-1; 8 nucleotides align to TRBD1. The CDR3 runs 16 residues. Germline lookup yields CDR1 MDHEN and CDR2 SYDVKM. The chain's CDR3 is CASSSWDRTQNTEVFF. CDR3 sequence (DNA): TGTGCCAGCAGTTCTTGGGACAGGACACAGAACACTGAAGTTTTCTTT.

V is TRBV10-3 and J is TRBJ2-7; D is unresolved. Trimming took off 5 bases at V and 0 bases at J, with 11 bases between the two ends. Germline CDR1 is ENHRY and CDR2 is SYGVKD. The CDR3 sequence is 14 residues long. CDR3 residues: CAISKGTLSYEQYF. The CDR3 bases are TGTGCCATCAGTAAAGGCACCCTCTCCTACGAGCAGTACTTC.

In this sample, this clonotype turned up many times. The chain joins TRBV3-1 to TRBJ2-7, with D possibly being TRBD1 (5 bases). Trimming left V 0 bases short and J 3 bases short, with 12 bases between. The CDR3 has 15 amino acids. Germline-derived CDR1 and CDR2 are LGHDT and YNNKEL (reference sequence). CDR3 sequence (DNA): TGTGCCAGCAGCCAAGATCGACAGCCTTTCTACGAGCAGTACTTC. Encoded protein: CASSQDRQPFYEQYF.

A few counts support this clonotype. This CDR3 reads CASSPSQGEKLFF. The CDR3 DNA sequence: TGTGCCAGCTCACCGTCCCAGGGTGAAAAACTGTTTTTT. The rearrangement joins TRBV18 to TRBJ1-4; D possibly corresponds to TRBD1 (5 bases). Looked up from germline, CDR1 is KGHSH and CDR2 is LQKENI. V lost 3 bases and J 7 bases, leaving 9 bases between the germline ends. CDR3 length equals 13 residues.

This sequence joins TRBV28 and TRBJ2-1; D might be TRBD2 (6 bases). V gave up 5 bases and J gave up 8 bases, with 13 bases separating them. In germline, CDR1 is MDHEN, CDR2 SYDVKM. The CDR3 runs to 13 residues. The CDR3 nucleotides read TGTGCCAGCAGTCCATTGACTAGGGATGAGCAGTTCTTC. Translated, it gives CASSPLTRDEQFF.

The table lists this clonotype with a count of one. The V gene is TRBV12-1, the J gene TRBJ2-1; the table names TRBD2, a call not compared with the DNA. TRBV12-1 is shown as a pseudogene. The CDR3 is made up of 17 amino acids. CDR3 sequence (DNA): TGTGCCAGCAGCTTCCCTCGACTAGCGGGGCCCAGACTTGAGCAGTTCTTC. Translated, it gives CASSFPRLAGPRLEQFF.

J is TRBJ1-1 and V is TRBV29-1, with 8 bases lining up with TRBD1. Germline CDR1 is SQVTM and CDR2 is ANQGSEA. The junction had 4 bases not matched to a gene; V was cut back by 0 bases and J by 1 base. The CDR3 is 15 amino acids. The chain's CDR3 is CSVEEKTGANTEAFF. The CDR3 DNA follows: TGCAGCGTTGAAGAAAAGACAGGGGCGAACACTGAAGCTTTCTTT.